The 22 T cell receptor beta chains given below trace back to one sample, sequenced in a study of blood T cell repertoires in COVID-19. Here immunoSEQ multiplex PCR was the method, and the copy in TCRdb shows in-frame clones only, minus some. Among about 140,000 clones listed, about 75% were seen once. Sequenced: PBMCs or T cells enriched from blood (not recorded which). The receptors come from a woman between 45 and 65 years old who had recovered from COVID-19.

This sequence joins TRBV6-5 and TRBJ1-2; D ambiguous. The CDR3 totals 15 residues. Trimming removed 6 bases from V and 0 bases from J, with 14 bases in between. The germline CDR1 and CDR2 sequences are MNHEY and SVGAGI. In DNA form, the CDR3 reads TGTGCCAGCAGGGACTGGGCAGCAGCTAACTATGGCTACACCTTC. Its protein product is CASRDWAAANYGYTF.

This clone was seen a handful of times. The chain uses TRBV28 and TRBJ1-4; no reliable D call. Germline values: CDR1 MDHEN, CDR2 SYDVKM. The V gene lost 10 bases and the J gene lost 6 bases, with 15 bases spanning the gap. CDR3 length: 13 amino acids. The CDR3 DNA reads TGTGCCACCGGGGTTGGAATAGATGAAAAACTGTTTTTT. Residues: CATGVGIDEKLFF.

The genes are TRBV27 and TRBJ2-2; D might be TRBD1 (5 bases). The CDR3 runs 15 residues. Germline V gives CDR1 MNHEY, CDR2 SMNVEV (reference sequence). Trimming cost V 5 bases and J 5 bases, with 15 bases left between them. The CDR3 region is CASSQKTPGTGELFF. In nucleotides, the CDR3 is TGTGCCAGCAGTCAGAAGACCCCAGGGACCGGGGAGCTGTTTTTT.

V gene TRBV13 combines with J gene TRBJ2-7; 16 nucleotides align to TRBD2. Germline V gene lookup returns CDR1 PRHDT and CDR2 FYEKMQ (reference sequence). The CDR3 runs 16 residues. V lost 3 bases and J lost 7; bases outside the gene matches: 6. Here the CDR3 reads CASSFRGTSGGEEQYF. The DNA for the CDR3 is TGTGCCAGCAGCTTCCGAGGGACTAGCGGGGGGGAAGAGCAGTACTTC.

This clone was picked up one time. This sequence joins TRBV5-1 and TRBJ2-3, with 8 bases fitting TRBD1. Germline values: CDR1 SGHRS, CDR2 YFSETQ. J lost 3 bases, V lost 5 bases, and 5 bases had no gene match. CDR3 size: 14 residues. DNA of the CDR3: TGCGCCAGCAGGGGACAGGACCTGACAGATACGCAGTATTTT. This sequence encodes CASRGQDLTDTQYF.

The genes are TRBV12-5 and TRBJ2-1, with a possible D match to TRBD2 (6 bases). The CDR3 contains 14 residues. Trimming removed 5 bases at V and 2 bases at J, with 10 bases between. Looked up from germline, CDR1 is LGHNT and CDR2 is FRNRAP. The chain's CDR3 is CASGRSGAYNEQFF. The CDR3 nucleotides read TGTGCTAGTGGTCGTAGCGGTGCCTACAATGAGCAGTTCTTC.

CDR3 sequence reads: CASSIRDRVNSNQPQHF. The CDR3 bases are TGTGCCAGTAGTATCCGGGACAGGGTGAATAGCAATCAGCCCCAGCATTTT. The chain uses TRBV19 and TRBJ1-5; TRBD1 matches at 9 bases. Germline V lookup: CDR1 LNHDA, CDR2 SQIVND (reference sequence). CDR3 size: 17 residues. V was pared by 3 bases and J by 0 bases, with 6 bases of the junction left unmatched.

V is TRBV29-1 and J is TRBJ1-4, with a weak D call TRBD1 (5 bases). CDR1 is SQVTM and CDR2 is ANQGSEA in the germline V gene. The CDR3 is 12 residues long. The V end was cut by 7 bases, the J end by 5 bases, with 11 bases between. The CDR3 nucleotides are TGCAGCGCGGGACGAGGGAATGAAAAACTGTTTTTT. Translation: CSAGRGNEKLFF.

The chain has TRBV6-5 and TRBJ1-2, with 7 nucleotides matching TRBD1. From germline, CDR1 is MNHEY and CDR2 SVGAGI. This CDR3 spans 15 amino acids. V shed 4 bases, J shed 2 bases, and the junction held 7 bases outside the gene matches. The CDR3 here is CASSSAGTDNYGYTF. As DNA, the CDR3 is TGTGCCAGCAGTTCGGCCGGGACAGACAACTATGGCTACACCTTC.

The count of this clone is one. The chain uses TRBV2 and TRBJ1-5; 12 bases align to TRBD1. The germline V gene encodes CDR1 SNHLY and CDR2 FYNNEI. V was pared by 4 bases and J by 3 bases, with 13 bases of the junction left unmatched. The CDR3 length is 19 residues. The CDR3 DNA follows: TGTGCCAGCAGTGGCCCCGGGACAGGGGGCGTGATGAACAATCAGCCCCAGCATTTT. Its translation: CASSGPGTGGVMNNQPQHF.

This clone was seen a handful of times. For the CDR3, the DNA is TGTGCCAGCAGTTTATCGAGTGGGGCGAGCCCTGAAGCTTTCTTT. Translated: CASSLSSGASPEAFF. The chain couples TRBV27 to TRBJ1-1; possibly TRBD1 for D (5 bases). The ends were cut back, 0 bases at V and 6 bases at J, with 14 bases in the middle. Per germline, CDR1 MNHEY and CDR2 SMNVEV (reference sequence). CDR3 length equals 15 residues.

The V and J genes are TRBV5-1 and TRBJ2-7, with 10 bases matching TRBD1. The CDR3 is 15 amino acids. Germline V lookup: CDR1 SGHRS, CDR2 YFSETQ. After removal of 2 bases from V and 4 bases from J, the junction contained 6 bases not matched to a gene. The CDR3 sequence: CASSFPGTGVYEQYF. CDR3 in DNA: TGCGCCAGCAGCTTCCCCGGGACAGGGGTATACGAGCAGTACTTC. The full variable domain, completed using reference TRBV5-1 and TRBJ2-7, is KAGVTQTPRYLIKTRGQQVTLSCSPISGHRSVSWYQQTPGQGLQFLFEYFSETQRNKGNFPGRFSGRQFSNSRSEMNVSTLELGDSALYLCASSFPGTGVYEQYFGPGTRLTVT.

DNA for the CDR3: TGTGCCAGCAGTTCCGGGTCCCGGGAGCTGTTTTTT. Translated: CASSSGSRELFF. The chain couples TRBV6-5 to TRBJ2-2; D gene uncertain. Deletions cut 4 bases from V and 9 bases from J, with 9 bases between. The CDR3 covers 12 residues. From germline, CDR1 is MNHEY and CDR2 SVGAGI.

V is TRBV7-3 and J is TRBJ2-1; 9 bases agree with TRBD2. The CDR3 consists of 15 residues. V shed 5 bases, J shed 8 bases, and the junction held 10 bases outside the gene matches. CDR1 and CDR2 from the germline V gene are SGHTA and FQGTGA. CDR3 DNA: TGTGCCAGCAGCCTGACTAGCGGAGGGGGGGATGAGCAGTTCTTC. Translated: CASSLTSGGGDEQFF.

The V and J genes are TRBV7-2 and TRBJ2-7; TRBD2 might be the D (5 bases). This CDR3 is 13 amino acids long. Trimming shortened V by 4 bases and J by 9 bases, and 16 bases separated the two germline ends. Germline CDR1 and CDR2: SGHTA and FQGNSA. CDR3 DNA: TGTGCCAGCAGCTCGAAGCCTCTAGCAAGGCAGTACTTC. Residues: CASSSKPLARQYF.

A remark on this clone: One junction end does not reproduce the germline sequence, and a read error may be involved. This chain links TRBV7-8 with TRBJ1-2; 7 nucleotides agree with TRBD1. Germline V gene sequence: CDR1 SGHVS, CDR2 FQNEAQ. CDR3 length: 15 amino acids. This CDR3 is CASSSTGTPKYGYTF. DNA of the CDR3: TGTGCCAGCAGCTCGACAGGGACACCTAAGTATGGCTACACCTTC.

Here the CDR3 DNA reads TGTGCCAGTAGTACCCGGGGACTAGCGGGAGGCACAGATACGCAGTATTTT. Translating gives CASSTRGLAGGTDTQYF. The chain joins TRBV19 to TRBJ2-3; 14 bases agree with TRBD2. This CDR3 comprises 17 residues. The germline V gene encodes CDR1 LNHDA and CDR2 SQIVND (reference sequence). The V and J ends lost 4 bases and 1 base, in that order; junction bases with no gene match: 4.

V usage is TRBV9 and J usage is TRBJ2-7; 10 bases map to TRBD1. The V segment lost 4 bases and the J segment 2 bases; nucleotides outside the gene matches: 6. Germline CDR1 is SGDLS and CDR2 is YYNGEE. This CDR3 contains 15 residues. The CDR3 region has the DNA TGTGCCAGCAGCCCCCAGGGGACAGGGGCCTACGAGCAGTACTTC. It translates to CASSPQGTGAYEQYF.

J is TRBJ1-4 and V is TRBV3-1 (or the pseudogene TRBV3-2); D not certain. CDR3 length: 13 amino acids. CDR1 is LGHDT and CDR2 is YNNKEL in the germline V gene (reference sequence). Trimming took off 4 bases at V and 5 bases at J, with 8 bases between the two ends. CDR3 residues: CASSPSGNEKLFF. The DNA of the CDR3 is TGTGCCAGCAGCCCCAGCGGAAATGAAAAACTGTTTTTT.

The chain employs TRBV2 and TRBJ2-3; 14 nucleotides line up with TRBD2. The germline V gene encodes CDR1 SNHLY and CDR2 FYNNEI. The J segment lost 6 bases and the V segment lost 4 bases, leaving 3 bases of the junction unmatched. The CDR3 has 15 residues. CDR3 nucleotides: TGTGCCAGCAGTGGTCGGACTAGCGGGAGGGATACGCAGTATTTT. Amino acids: CASSGRTSGRDTQYF.

This rearrangement joins TRBV3-1 (or the pseudogene TRBV3-2) to TRBJ2-7; the D gene is possibly TRBD2 (6 bases). This CDR3 region has 12 residues. The V gene lost 7 bases and the J gene lost 4 bases, with 11 bases spanning the gap. Looked up from germline, CDR1 is LGHDT and CDR2 is YNNKEL (reference sequence). CDR3 coding DNA: TGTGCCAGCAAAAACGCGGGGTACGAGCAGTACTTC. It translates to CASKNAGYEQYF.

The rearrangement uses TRBV5-4 and TRBJ1-1, with 7 nucleotides matching TRBD1. The CDR3 sequence is 14 residues long. Trimming removed 4 bases from V and 0 bases from J; junction bases left unmatched: 3. Germline loops: CDR1 SGHNT, CDR2 YYREEE (reference sequence). This chain's CDR3 is CASSRQGVNTEAFF. In nucleotides, the CDR3 is TGTGCCAGCAGCCGGCAGGGGGTGAACACTGAAGCTTTCTTT.